The rows below give T cell receptor beta chains drawn from one sample of a study of persistence of HIV-infected CD4 T cells. Sequencing was performed with immunoSEQ multiplex PCR; in TCRdb, only in-frame clones are kept and a portion is missing. Of tens of thousands of clones listed, roughly 80% are singletons. These receptors lack a known antigen. The sample here was CD4+ T cells sorted from PBMCs after roughly 18-hour stimulation, taken from a patient who received antiretroviral therapy. These receptors originate from an adult woman with HIV who was CMV-seropositive. The CDR3 runs from the conserved cysteine through the conserved F or W. The D gene is left open where the match is weak. Only part of the rows carry a size: once, few, many, or a class if the clone is expanded.

cdr3_length d_call j_call clone_size v_call cdr3_aa cdr3_nt
14 TRBD1 TRBJ2-7 . TRBV5-1 CASSVRDRTSVQYF TGCGCCAGCAGCGTCAGGGACAGGACCTCTGTGCAGTACTTC
13 . TRBJ2-2 . TRBV5-1 CASTPGNTGELFF TGCGCCAGCACCCCAGGAAACACCGGGGAGCTGTTTTTT
14 . TRBJ2-7 . TRBV19 CASSTRPGAYEQYF TGTGCCAGTAGTACCCGGCCAGGGGCCTACGAGCAGTACTTC
14 . TRBJ1-1 . TRBV28 CASSLWRTNTEAFF TGTGCCAGCAGTTTATGGCGGACCAACACTGAAGCTTTCTTT
15 TRBD1 TRBJ1-3 . TRBV6-6 CASSGGQNSGNTIYF TGTGCCAGCAGCGGGGGACAGAACTCTGGAAACACCATATATTTT
14 . TRBJ1-6 . TRBV18 CASSPSGLGSPLHF TGTGCCAGCTCACCATCAGGGTTGGGGTCACCCCTCCACTTT
16 TRBD2 TRBJ2-7 . TRBV7-2 CASSLSRSGRTGEQYF TGTGCCAGCAGCTTATCGCGTAGCGGGAGGACCGGCGAGCAGTACTTC
13 . TRBJ1-5 few TRBV6-4 CASGEEGRGPQHF TGTGCCAGCGGGGAAGAGGGGAGAGGGCCCCAGCATTTT
15 . TRBJ2-1 . TRBV4-1 CASSQEWGAYNEQFF TGCGCCAGCAGCCAAGAGTGGGGCGCCTACAATGAGCAGTTCTTC
17 TRBD2 TRBJ2-5 . TRBV7-9 CASSSGVPTGGRETQYF TGTGCCAGCAGTTCGGGGGTCCCGACGGGGGGTAGAGAGACCCAGTACTTC
13 . TRBJ2-5 . TRBV7-2 CASSLATGETQYF TGTGCCAGCAGCTTAGCCACGGGAGAGACCCAGTACTTC
16 . TRBJ1-2 . TRBV6-4 CASSAFGQPSANGYTF TGTGCCAGCAGTGCGTTCGGACAACCAAGCGCCAATGGCTACACCTTC
14 TRBD2 TRBJ2-1 . TRBV7-2 CASTPGTSYNEQFF TGTGCCAGCACGCCCGGGACTAGCTACAATGAGCAGTTCTTC